One sample yielded the 32 T cell receptor beta chains listed below, sequenced in a study of blood T cell repertoires in COVID-19. TCRdb's copy holds only in-frame clones and misses some; the assay was immunoSEQ multiplex PCR. Here the sample spans about 76,000 clones, over 75% being singletons. Material for sequencing was peripheral blood. Receptors originate from a man aged 50-60 years with active COVID-19.

The chain uses TRBV2 and TRBJ2-7; 8 nucleotides align to TRBD2. The CDR3 totals 15 residues. Trimming cost V 0 bases and J 2 bases; bases outside gene matches: 3. Looked up from germline, CDR1 is SNHLY and CDR2 is FYNNEI. CDR3 bases: TGTGCCAGCAGTGAAGCGGCGGGAGGCCCCTACGAGCAGTACTTC. Protein product: CASSEAAGGPYEQYF.

The chain employs TRBV10-2 and TRBJ2-1; D unclear. Per germline, CDR1 WSHSY and CDR2 SAAADI. Trimming took 0 bases from V and 4 from J, leaving 7 bases between them. This CDR3 spans 14 amino acids. This CDR3 reads CASSESSPYNEQFF. The CDR3 DNA sequence: TGCGCCAGCAGTGAGTCGAGCCCGTACAATGAGCAGTTCTTC.

The chain joins TRBV4-3 to TRBJ1-4, with 10 bases lining up with TRBD1. This CDR3 region has 15 residues. Germline trimming cut 1 base from V and 6 bases from J; bases unmatched to any gene: 2. From germline, CDR1 is LGHNA and CDR2 YSLEER. CDR3: CASSQATGGDEKLFF. The DNA of the CDR3 is TGCGCCAGCAGCCAAGCGACAGGGGGCGATGAAAAACTGTTTTTT.

This clone was seen a single time. The genes are TRBV6-4 and TRBJ1-5; 9 bases fit TRBD1. V lost 2 bases, J lost 9 bases, and 2 bases stayed unmatched. CDR1 is MRHNA and CDR2 is SNTAGT in the germline V gene. The CDR3 sequence is 13 residues long. CDR3 region: CASSDGTGRPQHF. For the CDR3, the DNA is TGTGCCAGCAGTGACGGGACAGGGAGGCCCCAGCATTTT.

This chain links TRBV19 with TRBJ2-3, with 9 bases matching TRBD2. This CDR3 has 16 residues. The germline gives CDR1 LNHDA, CDR2 SQIVND (reference sequence). The ends lost 9 bases at V and 1 base at J; junction bases unmatched: 11. This chain's CDR3 is CASSSQQRGGTDTQYF. The CDR3 DNA follows: TGTGCCAGCTCGTCCCAGCAGCGGGGGGGCACAGATACGCAGTATTTT.

This sequence joins TRBV29-1 and TRBJ2-7; weak D call: TRBD1 (7 bases). V lost 7 bases, J lost 7 bases, and 23 bases lay in between. The CDR3 sequence is 14 residues long. Germline assignment: CDR1 SQVTM and CDR2 ANQGSEA. Written as DNA, the CDR3 is TGCAGCGCTCGTACCCGCGGGACAGTCCAGGAGCAGTACTTC. Translated: CSARTRGTVQEQYF.

This clone showed up just a few times. For the CDR3, the DNA is TGTGCCAGCAGCCAACAGGGGGCTTTTTCAGATACGCAGTATTTT. This codes for CASSQQGAFSDTQYF. This chain connects TRBV9 to TRBJ2-3, with 9 bases aligning to TRBD1. With 4 bases clipped from V and 4 bases from J, the junction kept 7 bases outside the gene matches. CDR3 length equals 15 residues. Germline V gene lookup returns CDR1 SGDLS and CDR2 YYNGEE.

This chain's CDR3 is CASSSKRTGGAGTEAFF. The CDR3 coding sequence is TGCGCCAGCAGCTCAAAGAGGACAGGGGGCGCGGGAACTGAAGCTTTCTTT. The genes are TRBV5-1 and TRBJ1-1; 11 bases fit TRBD1. There are 17 residues in the CDR3. The V gene's germline CDR1 is SGHRS and CDR2 YFSETQ. The trim removed 3 bases at V and 5 bases at J, leaving 12 bases unmatched.

This clone appeared a few times. The V and J genes are TRBV9 and TRBJ2-3; the D gene is possibly TRBD2 (6 bases). CDR1 is SGDLS and CDR2 is YYNGEE in the germline V gene. V was cut by 2 bases and J by 1 base, with 8 bases left in between. The CDR3 has 14 residues. CDR3 DNA: TGTGCCAGCAGCGTTAGCGGACGCACAGATACGCAGTATTTT. Protein: CASSVSGRTDTQYF.

This chain joins TRBV19 and TRBJ2-7; TRBD1 matches at 7 bases. Germline V CDR1 and CDR2: LNHDA, SQIVND (reference sequence). The CDR3 has 14 amino acids. Trimming took 8 bases from V and 2 from J; bases not matched to a gene: 9. DNA of the CDR3: TGTGCCAGTCCAGACAGGGCGCACGCCTACGAGCAGTACTTC. This encodes CASPDRAHAYEQYF.

The chain recombines TRBV28 with TRBJ1-2, with 7 bases that match TRBD1. CDR1 and CDR2 (germline): MDHEN, SYDVKM. The length of the CDR3 is 14 residues. J was trimmed by 3 bases and V by 5 bases; bases with no gene match: 6. For the CDR3, the DNA is TGTGCCAGCAGTCACAGGGGTCTAGACTATGGCTACACCTTC. Translation: CASSHRGLDYGYTF.

The chain combines TRBV6-2 or TRBV6-3 with TRBJ1-5; D call uncertain. This CDR3 has 15 residues. V was clipped by 3 bases and J by 4 bases, with 13 bases between them. CDR1 and CDR2 (germline): MNHEY, SVGEGT. CDR3 DNA sequence: TGTGCCAGCAGTTATTTAGGGTCGGGAAATCAGCCCCAGCATTTT. Encoded protein: CASSYLGSGNQPQHF.

This clone was seen more than once but under ten times. The DNA of the CDR3 is TGTGCCAGCAGCCAAGTTTCTAGCGCAGATACGCAGTATTTT. It specifies CASSQVSSADTQYF. The gene calls are TRBV4-2 and TRBJ2-3; TRBD2 is a possible D gene (6 bases). CDR1 is LGHNA, CDR2 YNFKEQ, per germline. The CDR3 loop spans 14 amino acids. The V end lost 1 base, the J end lost 4 bases, and 9 bases lay between the germline ends.

The chain joins TRBV15 to TRBJ2-1; TRBD1 aligns across 8 bases. The CDR3 contains 16 residues. Per germline, CDR1 LNHNV and CDR2 YYDKDF (reference sequence). Trimming cost V 1 base and J 6 bases; bases outside gene matches: 8. CDR3 residues: CATSRGRQGAVNEQFF. CDR3 coding DNA: TGTGCCACCAGCAGAGGACGGCAGGGGGCTGTCAATGAGCAGTTCTTC.

The V gene is TRBV7-2, the J gene TRBJ2-1; 9 bases are shared with TRBD2. The CDR3 has 14 residues. Losses at the gene ends were 6 bases for V and 6 bases for J; bases not matched to a gene: 6. In germline, CDR1 is SGHTA, CDR2 FQGNSA. CDR3 nucleotide sequence: TGTGCCAGCAGGGGCGCGGGAGGGGTCAATGAGCAGTTCTTC. As protein: CASRGAGGVNEQFF.

This clone turned up a few times. The chain employs TRBV5-1 and TRBJ2-7, with 12 bases that match TRBD1. There are 15 residues in the CDR3. CDR1 and CDR2 from the germline V gene are SGHRS and YFSETQ. V dropped 0 bases and J dropped 7; count of bases not matched to a gene: 5. The CDR3 DNA is TGCGCCAGCAGCTTGGGGGGACAGGGGGCGAGGGAGCAGTACTTC. Amino acids: CASSLGGQGAREQYF.

The chain couples TRBV5-1 to TRBJ1-1; D unresolved. The CDR3 has 11 amino acids. V shed 4 bases and J shed 5 bases, with 6 bases lying between them. The germline V gene encodes CDR1 SGHRS and CDR2 YFSETQ. CDR3 region: CASSEETEAFF. CDR3 bases: TGCGCCAGCAGCGAAGAGACTGAAGCTTTCTTT.

This sequence joins TRBV7-2 and TRBJ2-3; 8 bases are shared with TRBD1. The J segment lost 13 bases and the V segment lost 1 base, leaving 13 bases of the junction unmatched. CDR3 length: 15 amino acids. CDR1 is SGHTA and CDR2 is FQGNSA in the germline V gene. The CDR3 DNA reads TGTGCCAGCAGCTTAGTTGCCGGGACAGGCGCCGCTGAGTATTTT. Translating gives CASSLVAGTGAAEYF.

The chain uses TRBV27 and TRBJ1-3; 7 bases are shared with TRBD1. This CDR3 is 16 amino acids long. With 5 bases clipped from V and 3 bases from J, the junction kept 10 bases outside the gene matches. CDR1 and CDR2 from the germline V gene are MNHEY and SMNVEV (reference sequence). For the CDR3, the DNA is TGTGCCAGCAGTCCTTTACCCCGGGACAGTGGAAACACCATATATTTT. It codes for CASSPLPRDSGNTIYF.

V is TRBV10-1 and J is TRBJ2-1; no firm D call. Deletions cut 4 bases from V and 4 bases from J, with 8 bases between. The CDR3 has 13 residues. CDR1 and CDR2 from the germline V gene are WNHNN and SYGVQD (reference sequence). CDR3 amino acids: CASSAKTYNEQFF. CDR3 coding DNA: TGCGCCAGCAGTGCCAAAACTTACAATGAGCAGTTCTTC.

The J gene is TRBJ2-3, the V gene TRBV5-8; 8 nucleotides align to TRBD2. The CDR3 runs 16 residues. Germline CDR1 reads SGHTS; CDR2 reads YDEGEE. Trimming cost V 0 bases and J 5 bases; bases outside gene matches: 8. The CDR3 DNA is TGTGCCAGCAGCTTGGTGGGAGCGGGGGAGTTAGATACGCAGTATTTT. This encodes CASSLVGAGELDTQYF.

This clone was seen a single time. This chain links TRBV4-3 with TRBJ2-5, with D perhaps TRBD2 (6 bases). There are 15 residues in the CDR3. V gave up 0 bases and J gave up 5 bases, with 13 bases separating them. Per germline, CDR1 LGHNA and CDR2 YSLEER. The CDR3 nucleotides are TGCGCCAGCAGCCAAGAATTCGGAGGAGGGGAGACCCAGTACTTC. Protein: CASSQEFGGGETQYF.

The chain links TRBV6-2 or TRBV6-3 to TRBJ2-1; D might be TRBD2 (5 bases). CDR3 size: 17 residues. The germline V gene has CDR1 MNHEY and CDR2 SVGEGT. The germline V and J ends were trimmed by 6 bases and 2 bases, with 20 bases remaining between them. The CDR3: CASSLMQDEGTYNEQFF. DNA for the CDR3: TGTGCCAGCAGCCTTATGCAGGACGAGGGAACCTACAATGAGCAGTTCTTC.

This clone showed up just once. The chain has TRBV2 and TRBJ2-5, with TRBD1 matching over 9 bases. Germline CDR1 reads SNHLY; CDR2 reads FYNNEI. The CDR3 is 14 residues long. V shed 10 bases, J shed 4 bases, and the junction held 10 bases outside the gene matches. CDR3 DNA sequence: TGTGCCATCACCCCGACGGGACAGGGAGAGACCCAGTACTTC. Protein sequence: CAITPTGQGETQYF.

The rearrangement uses TRBV28 and TRBJ1-2, with 11 positions matching TRBD1. In germline, CDR1 is MDHEN, CDR2 SYDVKM. The CDR3 is 17 amino acids. With V trimmed by 5 bases and J by 6 bases, 14 bases remained unmatched. CDR3 in DNA: TGTGCCAGCAGTCGTGCCGGGACAGGGGGTGGTGGGGATGGCTACACCTTC. This encodes CASSRAGTGGGGDGYTF.

The chain uses TRBV6-5 and TRBJ1-5, with D tentatively TRBD1 (5 bases). The CDR3 is 16 amino acids. Germline V gene lookup returns CDR1 MNHEY and CDR2 SVGAGI. V lost 4 bases, J lost 3 bases, and 16 bases lay in between. The CDR3 loop is CASSSQKDRPNQPQHF. In DNA, the CDR3 is TGTGCCAGCAGTTCCCAAAAAGACAGACCCAATCAGCCCCAGCATTTT.

The rearrangement links TRBV29-1 to TRBJ1-1; TRBD1 is a possible D gene (5 bases). The V and J ends lost 4 bases and 0 bases respectively, with 15 bases between them. The CDR3 is 15 amino acids. Germline V gene data show CDR1 as SQVTM and CDR2 as ANQGSEA. The CDR3 region has the DNA TGCAGCGTTGCGTCAGGGTGGGCAATGAACACTGAAGCTTTCTTT. The encoded protein is CSVASGWAMNTEAFF.

DNA for the CDR3: TGTGCCAGCAGCTTAGGAGGGAGCAATGAGCAGTTCTTC. Translation gives CASSLGGSNEQFF. The chain couples TRBV7-2 to TRBJ2-1, with a possible D match to TRBD2 (5 bases). CDR1 and CDR2 from the germline V gene are SGHTA and FQGNSA. This CDR3 is 13 amino acids long. V lost 1 base and J lost 6, with 7 bases in between.

V gene TRBV6-5 combines with J gene TRBJ1-2; 11 bases match TRBD1. CDR1 MNHEY and CDR2 SVGAGI come from the germline V gene. J gave up 2 bases and V 2 bases, and 4 bases lay outside the gene matches. The CDR3 runs to 16 residues. CDR3 coding DNA: TGTGCCAGCAGTTACACCCGGACAGGGGGCAACTATGGCTACACCTTC. It specifies CASSYTRTGGNYGYTF.

This clone has only one observation. This sequence joins TRBV6-5 and TRBJ2-7, with TRBD1 matching over 10 bases. V lost 5 bases to trimming and J lost 4 bases; unmatched junction nucleotides: 5. The CDR3 consists of 14 residues. In germline, CDR1 is MNHEY, CDR2 SVGAGI. The CDR3 is CASSTGTGAYEQYF. The DNA for the CDR3 is TGTGCCAGCAGTACCGGGACAGGGGCTTACGAGCAGTACTTC.

The chain is built from TRBV21-1 and TRBJ1-1; the table calls TRBD1, which could not be checked here. TRBV21-1 constitutes a pseudogene. The CDR3 length is 15 residues. CDR3 sequence: CASSKGPGGNTEAFF. Here the CDR3 DNA reads TGTGCCAGCAGCAAGGGGCCAGGGGGGAACACTGAAGCTTTCTTT.

This clone was seen a few times. This chain uses TRBV24-1 with TRBJ1-5; D perhaps matches TRBD1 (6 bases). The CDR3 totals 15 residues. Germline CDR1 and CDR2: KGHDR and SFDVKD. Trimming took off 6 bases at V and 3 bases at J, with 14 bases between the two ends. CDR3 sequence: CATSSGQKDNQPQHF. Written as DNA, the CDR3 is TGTGCCACCAGTTCAGGACAGAAGGACAATCAGCCCCAGCATTTT.